These 2 T cell receptor beta chains share one sample of origin, sequenced in a study of blood T cell repertoires in COVID-19. Sequencing was performed with immunoSEQ multiplex PCR; in TCRdb, only in-frame clones are kept and a portion is missing. This sample yields approximately 350,000 clones, of which almost 90% are seen a single time; around 6.6% belongs to the top ten. The sequenced material came from peripheral blood. The source of these receptors is a woman in her seventies with COVID-19, enrolled during active disease.

The chain is built from TRBV11-3 and TRBJ2-3, with D perhaps TRBD1 (6 bases). There are 13 residues in the CDR3. V lost 4 bases, J lost 5 bases, and 10 bases lay in between. Germline V lookup: CDR1 SGHNT, CDR2 YENEEA. The chain's CDR3 is CASSSQGIDTQYF. The CDR3 DNA sequence: TGTGCCAGCAGCTCCCAGGGGATAGATACGCAGTATTTT.

J is TRBJ1-5 and V is TRBV7-2, with D maybe TRBD1 (5 bases). The germline V gene encodes CDR1 SGHTA and CDR2 FQGNSA. The ends were cut back, 6 bases at V and 6 bases at J, with 15 bases in the middle. This CDR3 comprises 14 residues. The CDR3 reads CASSFSGSAQPQHF. The CDR3 DNA sequence: TGTGCCAGCAGTTTTTCAGGGTCGGCTCAGCCCCAGCATTTT.